The next 21 T cell receptor beta chains were all read from a single sample in a study of T cell clonotyping in hematopoietic cell transplantation. The assay was immunoSEQ multiplex PCR, and TCRdb's table has in-frame clones only and misses some. The repertoire has about 12,000 clones, 40% to 60% of them found once; the top ten carry approximately 11%. Sequencing was carried out using peripheral blood mononuclear cells. The receptors derive from a man aged 50 to 60 in good health. Some clones in this sample may be carry-over from other donors' samples.

This clone appeared a few times. The V and J genes are TRBV28 and TRBJ1-4; 9 bases are a match to TRBD1. The CDR3 length is 14 residues. V lost 9 bases, J lost 7 bases, and 9 bases stayed unmatched. Germline V gives CDR1 MDHEN, CDR2 SYDVKM. The CDR3 reads CASRLGQGFEKLFF. CDR3 nucleotides: TGTGCCAGTCGTTTGGGACAGGGTTTTGAAAAACTGTTTTTT.

The chain employs TRBV27 and TRBJ2-2; D remains ambiguous. V was clipped by 6 bases and J by 3 bases, with 5 bases between them. In germline, CDR1 is MNHEY, CDR2 SMNVEV (reference sequence). The CDR3 length is 12 residues. The CDR3: CASSRYTGELFF. The DNA of the CDR3 is TGTGCCAGCAGCCGGTACACCGGGGAGCTGTTTTTT.

This clone came up a few times. The chain couples TRBV6-5 to TRBJ1-2, with a possible D match to TRBD1 (6 bases). The germline CDR1 and CDR2 sequences are MNHEY and SVGAGI. V was cut by 5 bases and J by 7 bases, with 11 bases left in between. This CDR3 spans 12 amino acids. The DNA for the CDR3 is TGTGCCAGCAGTAACAGGGTCAGTGGCTACACCTTC. Translation gives CASSNRVSGYTF.

The chain carries TRBV6-5 and TRBJ1-1, with no clear D. Germline CDR1 and CDR2: MNHEY and SVGAGI. The CDR3 covers 11 residues. V was trimmed by 6 bases and J by 7 bases, leaving 9 bases between them. The CDR3 bases are TGTGCCAGCAGCTACGGAGGTGAAGCTTTCTTT. It specifies CASSYGGEAFF.

This chain uses TRBV30 with TRBJ1-1; D is uncertain. CDR1 and CDR2 from the germline V gene are GTSNPN and SVGIG (reference sequence). The length of the CDR3 is 12 residues. Trimming pared 3 bases from V and 3 bases from J, leaving 8 bases between. The CDR3 nucleotides are TGTGCCTGGAGACCATCTGACACTGAAGCTTTCTTT. Translated: CAWRPSDTEAFF. Variable domain in full (rest from reference TRBV30 and TRBJ1-1): SQTIHQWPATLVQPVGSPLSLECTVEGTSNPNLYWYRQAAGRGLQLLFYSVGIGQISSEVPQNLSASRPQDRQFILSSKKLLLSDSGFYLCAWRPSDTEAFFGQGTRLTVV.

This chain connects TRBV25-1 to TRBJ1-3; weak D call: TRBD1 (6 bases). The germline V gene encodes CDR1 MGHDK and CDR2 SYGVNS. CDR3 length: 13 residues. The V end lost 4 bases, the J end lost 14 bases, and 18 bases lay between the germline ends. The CDR3 DNA is TGTGCCAGCAGTGCCGATGACAGGCAACAATTATATTTT. Translated, it gives CASSADDRQQLYF. Combining the CDR3 with reference TRBV25-1 and TRBJ1-3 gives the whole variable domain EADIYQTPRYLVIGTGKKITLECSQTMGHDKMYWYQQDPGMELHLIHYSYGVNSTEKGDLSSESTVSRIRTEHFPLTLESARPSHTSQYLCASSADDRQQLYFGEGSWLTVV.

The genes are TRBV6-5 and TRBJ2-2, with TRBD1 matching 7 bases. Trimming removed 8 bases from V and 4 bases from J; junction bases left unmatched: 7. The germline V gene encodes CDR1 MNHEY and CDR2 SVGAGI. The CDR3 length is 14 residues. The CDR3 DNA reads as TGTGCCAGCGCCCCAGGGGGATTCACCGGGGAGCTGTTTTTT. It specifies CASAPGGFTGELFF.

V is TRBV30 and J is TRBJ2-1, with unresolved D. Trimming left V 4 bases short and J 9 bases short, with 10 bases between. The CDR3 contains 11 residues. CDR1 is GTSNPN and CDR2 is SVGIG in the germline V gene (reference sequence). The CDR3 region is CAWTVLLEQFF. The CDR3 DNA sequence: TGTGCCTGGACGGTGTTACTTGAGCAGTTCTTC.

The rearrangement uses TRBV4-3 and TRBJ2-3, with a tentative D call TRBD2 (6 bases). The germline V gene encodes CDR1 LGHNA and CDR2 YSLEER. V dropped 0 bases and J dropped 5 bases, with 18 bases sitting between them. The CDR3 consists of 17 residues. CDR3 amino acids: CASSQDWRGTSQDTQYF. CDR3 sequence (DNA): TGCGCCAGCAGCCAAGATTGGCGGGGAACATCTCAAGATACGCAGTATTTT.

CDR3 protein: CASSLVLNQPQHF. CDR3 DNA: TGTGCCAGCAGTTTAGTCCTCAATCAGCCCCAGCATTTT. V gene TRBV6-5 combines with J gene TRBJ1-5; D is ambiguous. This CDR3 region has 13 residues. The V and J ends lost 4 bases and 3 bases respectively, with 7 bases between them. From germline, CDR1 is MNHEY and CDR2 SVGAGI.

The sample holds a few counts of this clone. The genes are TRBV6-4 and TRBJ2-2, with TRBD1 as a possible D gene (6 bases). V was trimmed by 4 bases and J by 5 bases, leaving 11 bases between them. This CDR3 contains 14 residues. The germline V gene has CDR1 MRHNA and CDR2 SNTAGT. The CDR3 spells CASSGNRETGELFF. CDR3 in DNA: TGTGCCAGCAGTGGGAACAGGGAAACCGGGGAGCTGTTTTTT.

Notes on this clone: Other DNA sequences within the sample encode an identical CDR3. The J gene is TRBJ2-7, the V gene TRBV30; D is possibly TRBD1 (5 bases). Trimming left V 1 base short and J 4 bases short, with 5 bases between. The germline gives CDR1 GTSNPN, CDR2 SVGIG (reference sequence). The CDR3 contains 11 residues. The CDR3 loop is CAWSGQYEQYF. CDR3 bases: TGTGCCTGGAGTGGACAGTACGAGCAGTACTTC. The entire variable domain, with the rest obtained from reference TRBV30 and TRBJ2-7, is as follows: SQTIHQWPATLVQPVGSPLSLECTVEGTSNPNLYWYRQAAGRGLQLLFYSVGIGQISSEVPQNLSASRPQDRQFILSSKKLLLSDSGFYLCAWSGQYEQYFGPGTRLTVT.

V gene TRBV7-9 combines with J gene TRBJ1-5; a possible D gene is TRBD1 (5 bases). Deletions cut 6 bases from V and 5 bases from J, with 8 bases between. The germline CDR1 and CDR2 sequences are SEHNR and FQNEAQ (reference sequence). This CDR3 has 12 amino acids. This CDR3 reads CASSDSYQPQHF. CDR3 in DNA: TGTGCCAGCAGTGACAGTTATCAGCCCCAGCATTTT.

The chain recombines TRBV27 with TRBJ2-7; D possibly corresponds to TRBD2 (6 bases). The V gene's germline CDR1 is MNHEY and CDR2 SMNVEV (reference sequence). The CDR3 sequence is 12 residues long. With 7 bases removed from V and 6 bases from J, the gap between germline ends came to 13 bases. The DNA of the CDR3 is TGTGCCAGCACCTCTGGGGGGTTCGAGCAGTACTTC. Amino acid sequence: CASTSGGFEQYF.

The chain is built from TRBV30 and TRBJ2-3, with 9 bases lining up with TRBD2. V lost 5 bases, J lost 2 bases, and 5 bases stayed unmatched. CDR3 length equals 14 residues. Per the germline V gene, CDR1 is GTSNPN and CDR2 is SVGIG (reference sequence). CDR3 sequence reads: CAWSAGGSTDTQYF. The CDR3 bases are TGTGCCTGGTCAGCGGGGGGTTCCACAGATACGCAGTATTTT.

In nucleotides, the CDR3 is TGTGCCAGCAGCTCCACCCCAGGCGGCGGGAGGAGCTCCTACGAGCAGTACTTC. Encoded protein: CASSSTPGGGRSSYEQYF. The chain couples TRBV7-3 to TRBJ2-7; 8 bases align to TRBD2. The ends lost 4 bases at V and 0 bases at J; junction bases unmatched: 14. The CDR3 runs to 18 residues. Germline V lookup: CDR1 SGHTA, CDR2 FQGTGA.

The chain couples TRBV9 to TRBJ2-5, with D perhaps matching TRBD1 or TRBD2 (6 bases each). V was clipped by 0 bases and J by 1 base, with 13 bases between them. Germline V gives CDR1 SGDLS, CDR2 YYNGEE. The CDR3 loop spans 16 amino acids. The DNA for the CDR3 is TGTGCCAGCAGCGTAGGTAACGGGGGCGGCCAAGAGACCCAGTACTTC. It specifies CASSVGNGGGQETQYF.

This chain links TRBV5-1 with TRBJ2-7, with 7 bases identical to TRBD1. Germline CDR1 SGHRS, CDR2 YFSETQ. The CDR3 is 15 amino acids. V shed 4 bases and J 2 bases; nucleotides not matched to a gene: 9. Here the CDR3 reads CASSQDRARPYEQYF. The DNA of the CDR3 is TGCGCCAGCAGCCAAGACAGGGCCAGACCCTACGAGCAGTACTTC.

The rearrangement joins TRBV29-1 to TRBJ2-7, with 8 bases fitting TRBD2. This CDR3 contains 13 residues. CDR1 and CDR2 from the germline V gene are SQVTM and ANQGSEA. The V and J ends lost 5 bases and 3 bases, in that order; junction bases with no gene match: 6. CDR3 sequence (DNA): TGCAGCGTTTGGACTAGCAGAAGCTACGAGCAGTACTTC. Encoded protein: CSVWTSRSYEQYF.

V gene TRBV2 combines with J gene TRBJ1-1, with D possibly being TRBD1 (5 bases). The CDR3 length is 12 residues. Germline V lookup: CDR1 SNHLY, CDR2 FYNNEI. Trimming left V 5 bases short and J 7 bases short, with 11 bases between. The CDR3 bases are TGTGCCAGCAGTTTGGACACCAGTGAAGCTTTCTTT. Protein product: CASSLDTSEAFF.

This sequence joins TRBV30 and TRBJ1-1, with D unresolved. The germline CDR1 and CDR2 sequences are GTSNPN and SVGIG (reference sequence). The CDR3 loop spans 13 amino acids. Trimming left V 4 bases short and J 0 bases short, with 9 bases between. The CDR3 DNA follows: TGTGCCTGGACTAGGCAGCTGAACACTGAAGCTTTCTTT. Encoded protein: CAWTRQLNTEAFF. The whole variable domain, remainder taken from reference TRBV30 and TRBJ1-1, is SQTIHQWPATLVQPVGSPLSLECTVEGTSNPNLYWYRQAAGRGLQLLFYSVGIGQISSEVPQNLSASRPQDRQFILSSKKLLLSDSGFYLCAWTRQLNTEAFFGQGTRLTVV.